The T cell receptor beta chain described here comes from a study of cytomegalovirus exposure and HLA in healthy donors. Findings of the study overall: Later analysis suggested most CMV-associated TCR beta chains were HLA-restricted.

The CDR3 covers 15 residues. With 0 bases removed from V and 2 bases from J, the gap between germline ends came to 11 bases. CDR1 is MGHRA and CDR2 is YSYEKL in the germline V gene. Use of 60 Vbeta and 13 Jbeta primers characterized the PCR. Sequenced by immunoSEQ multiplex PCR; TCRdb stores in-frame clones only, minus some. The repertoire holds 100,000 to 150,000 clones, with around 80% as singletons. With respect to this clone: Antigen: not known.

Material for sequencing was PBMCs. This TCR came from a female donor in good health and CMV-seronegative. This chain connects TRBV4-1 to TRBJ2-7; no clear D. The CDR3 nucleotides read TGCGCCAGCAGCCAAGATAGGAGCGAGGCCTACGAGCAGTACTTC. Its protein is CASSQDRSEAYEQYF.